The 27 T cell receptor beta chains reported below all come from one sample, sequenced in a study of blood T cell repertoires in COVID-19. Produced via immunoSEQ multiplex PCR; TCRdb's table is partial and in-frame only. The table records fewer than 200,000 clones, about 88% of them present only once. Sample: peripheral blood. All receptors come from a man aged 55 to 70 with acute or convalescent COVID-19.

The chain carries TRBV19 and TRBJ1-2; D not certain. Germline V gene data show CDR1 as LNHDA and CDR2 as SQIVND (reference sequence). The CDR3 extends over 14 amino acids. V was clipped by 2 bases and J by 2 bases, with 9 bases between them. CDR3: CASSILSGNYGYTF. In nucleotides, the CDR3 is TGTGCCAGTAGTATATTATCCGGGAACTATGGCTACACCTTC.

The chain links TRBV14 to TRBJ1-5; the D is unclear. CDR1 SGHDN and CDR2 FVKESK come from the germline V gene. Trimming took off 0 bases at V and 3 bases at J, with 3 bases between the two ends. The CDR3 loop spans 13 amino acids. In DNA, the CDR3 is TGTGCCAGCAGCCAAGATTACAATCAGCCCCAGCATTTT. Translation: CASSQDYNQPQHF.

V usage is TRBV6-5 and J usage is TRBJ2-5, with 10 positions matching TRBD2. Germline trimming cut 8 bases from V and 1 base from J; bases unmatched to any gene: 7. CDR1 is MNHEY and CDR2 is SVGAGI in the germline V gene. The length of the CDR3 is 15 residues. The CDR3 loop reads CASGSGTSAQETQYF. The CDR3 DNA follows: TGTGCCAGCGGATCGGGGACTAGCGCCCAAGAGACCCAGTACTTC.

The chain combines TRBV27 with TRBJ1-2; D perhaps matches TRBD1 (6 bases). CDR1 and CDR2 (germline): MNHEY, SMNVEV (reference sequence). V was shortened by 3 bases and J by 2 bases, with 7 bases between the two germline ends. CDR3 size: 13 residues. CDR3 amino acids: CASSFGQNYGYTF. The CDR3 DNA reads TGTGCCAGCAGTTTCGGACAGAACTATGGCTACACCTTC.

The chain has TRBV6-6 and TRBJ2-7; TRBD1 is a possible D gene (6 bases). Trimming stripped 5 bases from V and 3 bases from J, with 8 bases between. Germline V gives CDR1 MNHNY, CDR2 SVGAGI (reference sequence). The length of the CDR3 is 12 residues. CDR3 nucleotides: TGTGCCAGCAGTAAACAGGGCTACGAGCAGTACGTC. This gives the protein CASSKQGYEQYV.

The gene calls are TRBV10-1 and TRBJ2-2; no clear D gene. The CDR3 has 12 amino acids. Looked up from germline, CDR1 is WNHNN and CDR2 is SYGVQD (reference sequence). Trimming took off 3 bases at V and 6 bases at J, with 5 bases between the two ends. In DNA form, the CDR3 reads TGCGCCAGCAGTGATTATCCCGGGGAGCTGTTTTTT. Its protein is CASSDYPGELFF.

This chain links TRBV19 with TRBJ2-2; 11 nucleotides line up with TRBD1. Germline V CDR1 and CDR2: LNHDA, SQIVND (reference sequence). V gave up 1 base and J gave up 4 bases; unmatched junction bases: 2. The CDR3 length is 16 residues. The DNA for the CDR3 is TGTGCCAGTAGTATAGCGGGGACAGGGGGCACCGGGGAGCTGTTTTTT. Its protein product is CASSIAGTGGTGELFF.

This clone came up once. This chain joins TRBV24-1 and TRBJ1-2; TRBD1 is a possible D gene (6 bases). Trimming left V 7 bases short and J 4 bases short, with 12 bases between. The CDR3 has 13 residues. CDR1 and CDR2 (germline): KGHDR, SFDVKD. The CDR3, as DNA: TGTGCCACCAGAGGAGGCAGGGGCTATGGCTACACCTTC. Amino acid sequence: CATRGGRGYGYTF.

The CDR3: CASSLGVEYEQYV. The CDR3, as DNA: TGTGCCAGCAGCTTGGGAGTGGAGTACGAGCAGTACGTC. The gene calls are TRBV5-8 and TRBJ2-7; no firm D call. The CDR3 covers 13 residues. The germline V gene encodes CDR1 SGHTS and CDR2 YDEGEE. The ends were cut back, 0 bases at V and 4 bases at J, with 8 bases in the middle.

J is TRBJ1-3 and V is TRBV12-5; D gene unclear. Per germline, CDR1 LGHNT and CDR2 FRNRAP. Trimming took 4 bases from V and 3 from J, leaving 4 bases between them. This CDR3 has 12 amino acids. CDR3 residues: CASGSDGNTIYF. CDR3 bases: TGTGCTAGTGGTTCAGATGGAAACACCATATATTTT.

This rearrangement joins TRBV19 to TRBJ2-2; 8 nucleotides match TRBD1. Per the germline V gene, CDR1 is LNHDA and CDR2 is SQIVND (reference sequence). Trimming took 5 bases from V and 4 from J; bases not matched to a gene: 3. This CDR3 has 14 residues. The CDR3 loop is CASSQGAGTGELFF. Written as DNA, the CDR3 is TGTGCCAGTAGTCAGGGGGCGGGCACCGGGGAGCTGTTTTTT.

The CDR3 bases are TGTGCCAGCAGTTCTCTGACAGGGGGGGAGGGCGAGCAGTACGTC. Translating it yields CASSSLTGGEGEQYV. The chain combines TRBV6-5 with TRBJ2-7; 9 bases map to TRBD1. With 4 bases clipped from V and 6 bases from J, the junction kept 10 bases outside the gene matches. CDR1 and CDR2 from the germline V gene are MNHEY and SVGAGI. This CDR3 region has 15 residues.

CDR3 DNA: TGCGCCAGCAGCCAAGAACTGATCTCCTACAATGAGCAGTTCTTC. Its translation: CASSQELISYNEQFF. The chain couples TRBV4-1 to TRBJ2-1; no clear D gene. Per the germline V gene, CDR1 is MGHRA and CDR2 is YSYEKL. Trimming pared 0 bases from V and 0 bases from J, leaving 6 bases between. The CDR3 covers 15 residues.

The chain combines TRBV30 with TRBJ1-2; 10 nucleotides line up with TRBD1. CDR3 length: 13 amino acids. Germline CDR1 GTSNPN, CDR2 SVGIG (reference sequence). Germline trimming cut 5 bases from V and 4 bases from J; bases unmatched to any gene: 4. The CDR3 loop reads CAWSTGGFYGYTF. In DNA form, the CDR3 reads TGTGCCTGGTCGACAGGGGGCTTCTATGGCTACACCTTC.

J is TRBJ2-7 and V is TRBV10-2; 9 nucleotides align to TRBD2. Trimming took 0 bases from V and 7 from J; bases not matched to a gene: 7. Germline loops: CDR1 WSHSY, CDR2 SAAADI. The CDR3 length is 15 residues. The CDR3 loop is CASSESLAGWWEQYF. The DNA for the CDR3 is TGCGCCAGCAGTGAGTCGCTAGCGGGGTGGTGGGAGCAGTACTTC.

This chain uses TRBV2 with TRBJ2-7; D gene ambiguous. The CDR3 length is 13 residues. The V gene's germline CDR1 is SNHLY and CDR2 FYNNEI. V gave up 0 bases and J gave up 6 bases, with 9 bases separating them. In nucleotides, the CDR3 is TGTGCCAGCAGTGAAGCCCAATCGCGCGAGCAGTACGTC. This translates into CASSEAQSREQYV.

The chain recombines TRBV21-1 with TRBJ2-7; the table names TRBD2, a call not compared with the DNA. TRBV21-1 is recorded as a pseudogene. CDR3 length: 14 residues. CDR3 residues: CASSRWTSSYEQYV. The CDR3 nucleotides read TGTGCCAGCAGCAGATGGACTAGTTCCTACGAGCAGTACGTC.

The V and J genes are TRBV30 and TRBJ2-7; 8 bases match TRBD2. V gave up 4 bases and J gave up 6 bases; unmatched junction bases: 2. The CDR3 has 11 residues. Germline values: CDR1 GTSNPN, CDR2 SVGIG (reference sequence). CDR3 protein: CAWNRGGEQYV. In nucleotides, the CDR3 is TGTGCCTGGAACCGGGGGGGCGAGCAGTACGTC.

The chain carries TRBV19 and TRBJ2-6; 10 nucleotides align to TRBD1. J was trimmed by 1 base and V by 5 bases; bases with no gene match: 5. The CDR3 is 17 amino acids. Germline V gives CDR1 LNHDA, CDR2 SQIVND (reference sequence). The CDR3 coding sequence is TGTGCCAGTAGTCCCGGGACAGGGGTATCTGGGGCCAACGTCCTGACTTTC. It encodes CASSPGTGVSGANVLTF.

The rearrangement links TRBV5-1 to TRBJ2-2; TRBD1 matches 7 bases. The germline V gene has CDR1 SGHRS and CDR2 YFSETQ. The CDR3 consists of 15 residues. Trimming took 4 bases from V and 3 from J; bases not matched to a gene: 6. CDR3 nucleotides: TGCGCCAGCAGCGCAGGGACAGTTCACACCGGGGAGCTGTTTTTT. This encodes CASSAGTVHTGELFF.

The chain has TRBV11-3 and TRBJ2-3; 10 bases are shared with TRBD1. The CDR3 runs 16 residues. Per the germline V gene, CDR1 is SGHNT and CDR2 is YENEEA. J lost 4 bases, V lost 5 bases, and 9 bases had no gene match. CDR3 loop: CASSPPGQGLADTQYF. CDR3 DNA: TGTGCCAGCAGCCCACCGGGACAGGGGCTGGCAGATACGCAGTATTTT.

This clone has only a few counts. This chain connects TRBV6-4 to TRBJ2-5, with 7 bases fitting TRBD2. V trimming: 2 bases; J trimming: 2 bases; junction bases outside the gene matches: 5. Germline V gives CDR1 MRHNA, CDR2 SNTAGT. The CDR3 sequence is 15 residues long. CDR3 sequence: CASSDGSGGQETQYF. CDR3 DNA: TGTGCCAGCAGTGACGGGTCGGGGGGTCAAGAGACCCAGTACTTC.

The rearrangement uses TRBV5-5 and TRBJ2-7, with 8 bases that match TRBD2. The V and J ends lost 2 bases and 7 bases, in that order; junction bases with no gene match: 11. This CDR3 is built from 15 residues. Germline V gene sequence: CDR1 SGHKS, CDR2 YYEKEE (reference sequence). CDR3 region: CASSFGTSPAGEQYV. CDR3 DNA sequence: TGTGCCAGCAGCTTTGGGACTAGTCCTGCCGGGGAGCAGTACGTC.

This rearrangement joins TRBV6-5 to TRBJ1-1; 8 bases agree with TRBD1. Germline CDR1 reads MNHEY; CDR2 reads SVGAGI. J lost 7 bases, V lost 5 bases, and 6 bases had no gene match. The CDR3 totals 13 residues. Here the CDR3 DNA reads TGTGCCAGCAGTAACCCCGGACAGGGTGAAGCTTTCTTT. This codes for CASSNPGQGEAFF.

The chain is built from TRBV7-9 and TRBJ2-5, with D unclear. The CDR3 length is 13 residues. Per the germline V gene, CDR1 is SEHNR and CDR2 is FQNEAQ (reference sequence). V lost 5 bases to trimming and J lost 5 bases, with 12 bases between them. This chain's CDR3 is CASSPAGRETQYF. The CDR3 nucleotides read TGTGCCAGCAGCCCCGCCGGTCGGGAGACCCAGTACTTC. The whole variable domain, remainder taken from reference TRBV7-9 and TRBJ2-5, is DTGVSQNPRHKITKRGQNVTFRCDPISEHNRLYWYRQTLGQGPEFLTYFQNEAQLEKSRLLSDRFSAERPKGSFSTLEIQRTEQGDSAMYLCASSPAGRETQYFGPGTRLLVL.

This chain joins TRBV7-3 and TRBJ1-1; D is unresolved. Looked up from germline, CDR1 is SGHTA and CDR2 is FQGTGA. V lost 8 bases and J lost 4, with 17 bases in between. The CDR3 consists of 14 residues. CDR3 DNA: TGTGCCAGCTCTCTTTGGGGAGGGCCCACTGAAGCTTTCTTT. This encodes CASSLWGGPTEAFF.

The chain links TRBV5-5 to TRBJ2-7; weak D call: TRBD1 (6 bases). The CDR3 is 13 amino acids. Germline values: CDR1 SGHKS, CDR2 YYEKEE (reference sequence). Trimming took 2 bases from V and 3 from J, leaving 9 bases between them. CDR3 sequence (DNA): TGTGCCAGCAGCTTAGGGACACACTACGAGCAGTACTTC. The encoded protein is CASSLGTHYEQYF.